The 5 T cell receptor beta chains reported below all come from one sample, sequenced in a study of vaccination and CD4 T cells after COVID-19. Treatment described: approximately nine-day PBMC culture with coronavirus spike peptide pools or control peptides (ViraFEST assay). Their antigens are not known. CD4+ T cells that had been cultured provided DNA sequenced with the Oncomine TCR Beta short-read assay. MiXCR, run by TCRdb on the PCR reads, gives a single entry per CDR3 protein. Here the sample spans approximately 18,000 distinct CDR3 sequences, around three fifths being singletons. Material for sequencing was CD4+ T cells from blood, cultured in vitro. The receptors here all came from a human donor who had recovered from COVID-19.

This chain joins TRBV24-1 and TRBJ2-3; 10 nucleotides align to TRBD2. CDR3 length equals 14 residues. Germline CDR1 is KGHDR and CDR2 is SFDVKD. J gave up 0 bases and V 7 bases, and 0 bases lay outside the gene matches. The CDR3 DNA reads TGTGCCACCAGGGGACTAGCGAGCACAGATACGCAGTATTTT. Its translation is CATRGLASTDTQYF.

V usage is TRBV28 and J usage is TRBJ1-1; D remains ambiguous. V was shortened by 5 bases and J by 0 bases, with 10 bases between the two germline ends. Germline V gene lookup returns CDR1 MDHEN and CDR2 SYDVKM. This CDR3 has 14 amino acids. The CDR3 DNA sequence: TGTGCCAGCAGTGGGCTCGTGGTGAACACTGAAGCTTTCTTT. Encoded protein: CASSGLVVNTEAFF.

This clonotype was seen just once. The chain links TRBV19 to TRBJ1-2; 11 positions agree with TRBD1. The junction had 7 bases not matched to a gene; V was cut back by 7 bases and J by 6 bases. From germline, CDR1 is LNHDA and CDR2 SQIVND (reference sequence). This CDR3 region has 14 residues. CDR3 DNA sequence: TGTGCCAGTAAGTGGACAGGGGGCCCCCATGGCTACACCTTC. It specifies CASKWTGGPHGYTF.

This rearrangement joins TRBV11-2 to TRBJ2-5, with D possibly TRBD1 on 6 matching bases. CDR1 and CDR2 (germline): SGHAT, FQNNGV. The CDR3 runs 13 residues. Trimming pared 5 bases from V and 5 bases from J, leaving 12 bases between. The CDR3 is CASSRTVLETQYF. CDR3 bases: TGTGCCAGCAGCCGGACAGTGTTGGAGACCCAGTACTTC.

This clonotype turned up a few times. The chain employs TRBV20-1 and TRBJ1-2; D ambiguous. Germline V gene data show CDR1 as DFQATT and CDR2 as SNEGSKA (reference sequence). Trimming took off 6 bases at V and 0 bases at J, with 14 bases between the two ends. The CDR3 spans 14 residues. CDR3 region: CSAPRPLTNYGYTF. The CDR3 coding sequence is TGCAGTGCCCCCCGTCCTCTTACTAACTATGGCTACACCTTC.